The sequence of this T cell receptor beta chain was determined in a study of monozygotic twins with inflammatory bowel disease. Study-wide findings and caveats: The data offered no way to tell different T cell subtypes apart. Perhaps reflecting limited power, concordant and discordant twins did not differ in repertoire similarity. Researchers report that IBD patients shared fewer clonotypes with others than healthy twins, especially amid disease activity.

A remark on this clonotype: Its antigen is as yet unknown.

Per the germline V gene, CDR1 is DFQATT and CDR2 is SNEGSKA (reference sequence). CDR3 length equals 16 residues. TCRalpha and TCRbeta cDNA went through two nested PCRs of around 15 and 10 cycles. TCRdb re-called the 5' RACE reads and gives one entry per CDR3 protein, without DNA. This table holds fewer than 550,000 distinct CDR3 sequences. The chain has TRBV20-1 and TRBJ2-2; TCRdb lists TRBD1, though no DNA is available to test this call. Specimen: blood. The TCR comes from a human donor with ulcerative colitis or Crohn's disease, or a healthy co-twin of an affected twin (not recorded which). CDR3 in amino acids: CSARDPGRGGTGELFF.